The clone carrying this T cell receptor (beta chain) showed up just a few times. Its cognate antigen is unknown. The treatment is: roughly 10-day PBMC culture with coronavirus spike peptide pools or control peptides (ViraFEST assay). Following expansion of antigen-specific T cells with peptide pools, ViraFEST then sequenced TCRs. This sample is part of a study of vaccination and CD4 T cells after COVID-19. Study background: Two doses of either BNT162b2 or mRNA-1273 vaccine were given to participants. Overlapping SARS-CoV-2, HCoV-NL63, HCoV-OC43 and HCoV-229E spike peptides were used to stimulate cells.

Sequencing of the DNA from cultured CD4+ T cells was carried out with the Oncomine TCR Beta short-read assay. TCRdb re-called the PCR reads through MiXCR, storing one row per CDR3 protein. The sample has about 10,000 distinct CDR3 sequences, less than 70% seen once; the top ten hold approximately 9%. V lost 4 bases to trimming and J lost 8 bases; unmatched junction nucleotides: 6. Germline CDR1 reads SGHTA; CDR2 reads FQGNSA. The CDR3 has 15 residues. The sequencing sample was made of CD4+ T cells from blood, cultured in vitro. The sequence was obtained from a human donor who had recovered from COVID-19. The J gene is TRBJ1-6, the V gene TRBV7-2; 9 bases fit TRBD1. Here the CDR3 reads CASSYSNRGHSPLHF. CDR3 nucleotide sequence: TGTGCCAGCAGCTATTCGAACAGGGGGCATTCACCCCTCCACTTT. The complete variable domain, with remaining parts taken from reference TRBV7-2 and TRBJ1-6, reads GAGVSQSPSNKVTEKGKDVELRCDPISGHTALYWYRQSLGQGLEFLIYFQGNSAPDKSGLPSDRFSAERTGGSVSTLTIQRTQQEDSAVYLCASSYSNRGHSPLHFGNGTRLTVT.